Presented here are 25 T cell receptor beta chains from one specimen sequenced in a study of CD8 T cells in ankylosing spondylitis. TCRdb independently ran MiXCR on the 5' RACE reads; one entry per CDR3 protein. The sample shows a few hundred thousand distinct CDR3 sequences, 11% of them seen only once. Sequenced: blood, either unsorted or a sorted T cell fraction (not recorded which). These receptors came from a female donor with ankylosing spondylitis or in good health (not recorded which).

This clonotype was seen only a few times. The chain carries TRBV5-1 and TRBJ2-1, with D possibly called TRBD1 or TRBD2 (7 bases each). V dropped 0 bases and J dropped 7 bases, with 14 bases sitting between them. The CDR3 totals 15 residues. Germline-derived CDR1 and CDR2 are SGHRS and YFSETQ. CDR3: CASSLAQGRGNEQFF. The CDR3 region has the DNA TGCGCCAGCAGCTTGGCACAGGGGCGGGGGAATGAGCAGTTCTTC.

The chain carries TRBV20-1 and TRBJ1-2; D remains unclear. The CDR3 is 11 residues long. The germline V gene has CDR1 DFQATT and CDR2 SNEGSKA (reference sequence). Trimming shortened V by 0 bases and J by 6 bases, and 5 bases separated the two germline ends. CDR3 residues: CSARDAHGYTF. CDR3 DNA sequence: TGCAGTGCTAGAGATGCCCATGGCTACACCTTC.

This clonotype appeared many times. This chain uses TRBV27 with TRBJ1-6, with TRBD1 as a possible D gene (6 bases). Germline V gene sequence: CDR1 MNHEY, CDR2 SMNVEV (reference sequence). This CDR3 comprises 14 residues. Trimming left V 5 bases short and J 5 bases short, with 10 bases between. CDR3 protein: CASSRYRDNSPLHF. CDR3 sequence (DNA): TGTGCCAGCAGTCGATACAGGGATAATTCACCCCTCCACTTT.

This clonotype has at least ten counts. In nucleotides, the CDR3 is TGCAGTGCTAGAGGAACTAGGACAGGGGCTCAGCCCCAGCATTTT. It encodes CSARGTRTGAQPQHF. The V gene is TRBV20-1, the J gene TRBJ1-5; TRBD1 agrees at 9 bases. The CDR3 totals 15 residues. Per the germline V gene, CDR1 is DFQATT and CDR2 is SNEGSKA (reference sequence). Trimming took 1 base from V and 6 from J; bases not matched to a gene: 7.

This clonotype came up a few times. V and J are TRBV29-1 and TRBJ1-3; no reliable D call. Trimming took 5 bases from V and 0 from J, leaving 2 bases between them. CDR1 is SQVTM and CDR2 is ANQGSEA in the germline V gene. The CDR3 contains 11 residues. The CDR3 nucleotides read TGCAGCGTTTCCTCTGGAAACACCATATATTTT. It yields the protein CSVSSGNTIYF.

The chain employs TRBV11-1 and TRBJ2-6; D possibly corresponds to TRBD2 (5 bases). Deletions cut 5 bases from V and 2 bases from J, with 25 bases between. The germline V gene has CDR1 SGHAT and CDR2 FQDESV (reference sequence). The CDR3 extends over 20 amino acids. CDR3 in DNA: TGTGCCAGCAGCGATCACAAGGAGGCTTCCTTGGCTGCTGGGGCCAACGTCCTGACTTTC. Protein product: CASSDHKEASLAAGANVLTF.

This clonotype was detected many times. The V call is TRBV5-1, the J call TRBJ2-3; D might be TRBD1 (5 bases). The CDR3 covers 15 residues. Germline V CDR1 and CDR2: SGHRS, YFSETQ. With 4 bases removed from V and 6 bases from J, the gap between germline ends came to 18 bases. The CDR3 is CASSPIRGLEDTQYF. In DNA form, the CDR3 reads TGCGCCAGCAGCCCAATTAGGGGTTTGGAGGATACGCAGTATTTT.

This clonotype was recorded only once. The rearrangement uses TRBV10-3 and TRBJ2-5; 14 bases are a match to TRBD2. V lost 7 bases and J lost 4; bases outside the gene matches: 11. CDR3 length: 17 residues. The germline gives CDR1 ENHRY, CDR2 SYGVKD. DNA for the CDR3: TGTGCCATCACCGATCGCCCGGGACTAGCGGGGGCAGAGACCCAGTACTTC. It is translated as CAITDRPGLAGAETQYF.

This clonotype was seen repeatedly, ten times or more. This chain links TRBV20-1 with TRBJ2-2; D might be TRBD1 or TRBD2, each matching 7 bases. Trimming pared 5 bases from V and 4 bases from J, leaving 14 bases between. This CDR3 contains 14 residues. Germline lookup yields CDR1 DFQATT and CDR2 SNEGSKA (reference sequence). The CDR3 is CSAGRGGSTGELFF. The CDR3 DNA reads TGCAGTGCTGGCAGGGGGGGGAGCACCGGGGAGCTGTTTTTT.

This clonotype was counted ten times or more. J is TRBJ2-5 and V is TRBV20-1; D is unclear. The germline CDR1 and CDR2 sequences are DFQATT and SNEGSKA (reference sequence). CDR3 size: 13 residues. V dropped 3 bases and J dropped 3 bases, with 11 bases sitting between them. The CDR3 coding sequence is TGCAGTGCTAGTGGTGGCGTCAAAGAGACCCAGTACTTC. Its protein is CSASGGVKETQYF.

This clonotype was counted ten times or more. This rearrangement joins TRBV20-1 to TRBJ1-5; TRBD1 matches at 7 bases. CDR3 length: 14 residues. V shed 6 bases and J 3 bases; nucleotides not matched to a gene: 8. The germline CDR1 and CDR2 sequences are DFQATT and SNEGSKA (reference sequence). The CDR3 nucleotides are TGCAGTGCCATGACAGGGATGGCCAATCAGCCCCAGCATTTT. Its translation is CSAMTGMANQPQHF.

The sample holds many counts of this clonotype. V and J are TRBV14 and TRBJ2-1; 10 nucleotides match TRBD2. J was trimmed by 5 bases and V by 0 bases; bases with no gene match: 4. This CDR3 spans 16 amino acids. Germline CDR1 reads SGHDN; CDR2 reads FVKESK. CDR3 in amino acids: CASSQDWSGGDNEQFF. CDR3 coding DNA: TGTGCCAGCAGCCAAGATTGGAGCGGGGGGGACAATGAGCAGTTCTTC.

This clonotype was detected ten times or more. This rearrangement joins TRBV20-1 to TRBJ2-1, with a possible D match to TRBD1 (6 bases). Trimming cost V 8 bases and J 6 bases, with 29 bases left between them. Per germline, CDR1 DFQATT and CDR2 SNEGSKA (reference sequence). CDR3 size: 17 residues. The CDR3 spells CSTNSRWGLGSANEQFF. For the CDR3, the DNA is TGCAGTACGAATTCGCGTTGGGGGCTGGGATCGGCCAATGAGCAGTTCTTC.

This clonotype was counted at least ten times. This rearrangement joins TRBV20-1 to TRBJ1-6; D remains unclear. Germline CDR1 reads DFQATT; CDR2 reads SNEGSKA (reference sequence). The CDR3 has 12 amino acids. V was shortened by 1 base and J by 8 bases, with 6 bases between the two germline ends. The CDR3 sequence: CSARGQDSPLHF. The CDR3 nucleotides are TGCAGTGCTAGAGGACAAGATTCACCCCTCCACTTT.

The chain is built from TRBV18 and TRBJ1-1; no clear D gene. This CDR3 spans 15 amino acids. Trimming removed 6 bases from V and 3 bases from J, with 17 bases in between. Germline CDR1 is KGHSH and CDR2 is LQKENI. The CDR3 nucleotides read TGTGCCAGCTCCACCGAGCCGGGGTCGTACACTGAAGCTTTCTTT. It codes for CASSTEPGSYTEAFF.

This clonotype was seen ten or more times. The CDR3 here is CATSREPGSFLAQFF. DNA for the CDR3: TGTGCCACCAGCAGAGAACCGGGATCCTTTTTGGCCCAGTTCTTC. The chain links TRBV15 to TRBJ2-1; maybe TRBD2 (5 bases). The CDR3 totals 15 residues. The V gene lost 0 bases and the J gene lost 13 bases, with 19 bases spanning the gap. Germline CDR1 is LNHNV and CDR2 is YYDKDF (reference sequence).

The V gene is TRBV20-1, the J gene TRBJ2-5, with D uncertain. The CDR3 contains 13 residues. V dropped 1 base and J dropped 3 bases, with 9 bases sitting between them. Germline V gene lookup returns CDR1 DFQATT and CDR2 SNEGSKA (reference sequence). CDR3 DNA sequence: TGCAGTGCTAGAGGACAAAGAAAAGAGACCCAGTACTTC. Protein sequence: CSARGQRKETQYF.

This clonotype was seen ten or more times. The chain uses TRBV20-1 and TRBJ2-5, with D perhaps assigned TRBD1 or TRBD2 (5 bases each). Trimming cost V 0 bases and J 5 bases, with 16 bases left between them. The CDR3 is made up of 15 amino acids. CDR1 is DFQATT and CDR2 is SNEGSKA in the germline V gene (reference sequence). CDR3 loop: CSARDPSRVRETQYF. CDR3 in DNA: TGCAGTGCTAGAGATCCTAGCAGGGTCCGGGAGACCCAGTACTTC.

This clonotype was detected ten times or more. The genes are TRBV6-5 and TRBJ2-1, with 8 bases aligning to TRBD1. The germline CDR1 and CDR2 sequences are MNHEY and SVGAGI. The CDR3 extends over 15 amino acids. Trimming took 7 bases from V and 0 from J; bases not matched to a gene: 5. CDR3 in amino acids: CASNLQGVSYNEQFF. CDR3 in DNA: TGTGCCAGCAATTTACAGGGGGTCTCCTACAATGAGCAGTTCTTC.

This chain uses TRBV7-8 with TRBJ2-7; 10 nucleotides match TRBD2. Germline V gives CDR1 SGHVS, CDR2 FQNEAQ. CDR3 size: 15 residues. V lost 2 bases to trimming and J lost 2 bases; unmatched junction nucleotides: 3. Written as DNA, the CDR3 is TGTGCCAGCAGCTTACACCTAGCGGGAGCCTACGAGCAGTACTTC. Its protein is CASSLHLAGAYEQYF.

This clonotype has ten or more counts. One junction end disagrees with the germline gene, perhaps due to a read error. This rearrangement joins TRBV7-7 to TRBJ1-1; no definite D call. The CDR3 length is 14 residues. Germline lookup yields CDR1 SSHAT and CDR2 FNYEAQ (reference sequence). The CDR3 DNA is TGTGCTAGCAGCTTAGACCCGGTGAACACTGAAGCTTTCTTT. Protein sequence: CASSLDPVNTEAFF. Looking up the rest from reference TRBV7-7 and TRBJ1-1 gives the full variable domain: GAGVSQSPRYKVTKRGQDVTLRCDPISSHATLYWYQQALGQGPEFLTYFNYEAQPDKSGLPSDRFSAERPEGSISTLTIQRTEQRDSAMYRCASSLDPVNTEAFFGQGTRLTVV.

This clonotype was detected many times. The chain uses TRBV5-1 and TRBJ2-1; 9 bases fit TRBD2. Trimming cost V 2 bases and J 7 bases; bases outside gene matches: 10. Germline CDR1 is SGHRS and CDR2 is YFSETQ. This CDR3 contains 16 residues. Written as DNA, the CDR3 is TGCGCCAGCAGCTTCCCAGCAGCGGGAGGTCGGAATGAGCAGTTCTTC. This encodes CASSFPAAGGRNEQFF.

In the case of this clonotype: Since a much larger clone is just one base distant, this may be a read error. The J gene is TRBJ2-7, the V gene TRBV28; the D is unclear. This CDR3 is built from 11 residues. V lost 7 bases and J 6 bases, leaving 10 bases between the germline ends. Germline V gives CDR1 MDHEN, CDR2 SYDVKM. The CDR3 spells CASIMSSEQYF. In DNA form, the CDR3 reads TGTGCCAGCATTATGAGTTCCGAGCAGTACTTC.

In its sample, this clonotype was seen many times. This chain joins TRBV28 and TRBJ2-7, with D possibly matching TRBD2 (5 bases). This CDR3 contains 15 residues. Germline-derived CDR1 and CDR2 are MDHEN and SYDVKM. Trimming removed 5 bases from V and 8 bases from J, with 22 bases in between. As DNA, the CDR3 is TGTGCCAGCAGTCTTCCGACGGGAAGCAATCAAAAGCAGTACTTC. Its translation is CASSLPTGSNQKQYF.

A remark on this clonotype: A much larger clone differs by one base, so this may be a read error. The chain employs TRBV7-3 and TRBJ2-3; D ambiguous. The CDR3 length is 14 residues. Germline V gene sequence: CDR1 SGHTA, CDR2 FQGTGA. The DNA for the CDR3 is TGTGCCAGCAGCTTAACCAGTAGCAGAGATACGCAGTATTTT. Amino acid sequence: CASSLTSSRDTQYF.